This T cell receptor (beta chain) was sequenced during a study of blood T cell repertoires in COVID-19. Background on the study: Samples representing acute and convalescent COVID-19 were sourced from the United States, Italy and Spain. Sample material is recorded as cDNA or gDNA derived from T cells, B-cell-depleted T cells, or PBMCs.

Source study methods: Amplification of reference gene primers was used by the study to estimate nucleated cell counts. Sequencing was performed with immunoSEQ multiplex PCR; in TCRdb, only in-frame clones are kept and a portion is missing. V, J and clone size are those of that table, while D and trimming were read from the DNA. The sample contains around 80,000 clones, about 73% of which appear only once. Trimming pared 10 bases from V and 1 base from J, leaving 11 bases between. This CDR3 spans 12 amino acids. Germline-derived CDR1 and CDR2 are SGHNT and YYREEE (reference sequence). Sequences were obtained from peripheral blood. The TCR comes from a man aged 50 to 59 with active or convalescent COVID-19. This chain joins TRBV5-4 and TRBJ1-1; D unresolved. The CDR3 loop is CAVHSGNTEAFF. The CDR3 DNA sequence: TGTGCCGTCCACAGTGGGAACACTGAAGCTTTCTTT.